The 13 T cell receptor beta chains listed next were all sequenced from one sample in a study of blood T cell repertoires in COVID-19. Clones were sequenced by immunoSEQ multiplex PCR, and TCRdb holds only the in-frame ones, with some missing. The sample holds 200,000 to 250,000 clones; 80% are singletons and the top ten take 4.3%. Sequences were obtained from PBMCs or T cells enriched from blood (not recorded which). These receptors came from a man aged 25-45 years with acute COVID-19.

The rearrangement links TRBV9 to TRBJ2-5; D is undetermined. The CDR3 has 16 amino acids. V was shortened by 2 bases and J by 5 bases, with 19 bases between the two germline ends. Germline loops: CDR1 SGDLS, CDR2 YYNGEE. In nucleotides, the CDR3 is TGTGCCAGCAGCGTCGAACCCGGCCCCCCCAGGGAGACCCAGTACTTC. Translating gives CASSVEPGPPRETQYF.

The count of this clone is one. The chain joins TRBV5-1 to TRBJ2-2, with D unclear. Germline CDR1 and CDR2: SGHRS and YFSETQ. The CDR3 totals 15 residues. V was trimmed by 4 bases and J by 2 bases, leaving 12 bases between them. For the CDR3, the DNA is TGCGCCAGCAGCACCCGGTCCGGTAACACCGGGGAGCTGTTTTTT. Residues: CASSTRSGNTGELFF.

This clone was observed once. The CDR3 loop reads CASSQVGGDGYTF. CDR3 coding DNA: TGCGCCAGCAGCCAAGTCGGGGGTGATGGCTACACCTTC. V is TRBV4-1 and J is TRBJ1-2, with TRBD1 as a possible D gene (5 bases). This CDR3 is 13 amino acids long. Looked up from germline, CDR1 is MGHRA and CDR2 is YSYEKL. The V gene lost 1 base and the J gene lost 6 bases, with 9 bases spanning the gap.

Here the CDR3 reads CASSLTGVNTEAFF. DNA of the CDR3: TGTGCCAGCAGCTTAACAGGGGTGAACACTGAAGCTTTCTTT. The chain employs TRBV5-5 and TRBJ1-1, with 7 bases matching TRBD1. V shed 2 bases, J shed 0 bases, and the junction held 1 base outside the gene matches. The CDR3 consists of 14 residues. CDR1 is SGHKS, CDR2 YYEKEE, per germline (reference sequence).

The V and J genes are TRBV6-4 and TRBJ2-3; 7 bases fit TRBD2. V lost 4 bases to trimming and J lost 2 bases; unmatched junction nucleotides: 3. CDR1 MRHNA and CDR2 SNTAGT come from the germline V gene. There are 14 residues in the CDR3. CDR3 residues: CASSAAGNTDTQYF. The CDR3 nucleotides read TGTGCCAGCAGTGCAGCGGGGAACACAGATACGCAGTATTTT.

The rearrangement uses TRBV18 and TRBJ1-5; D unresolved. Trimming cost V 3 bases and J 4 bases, with 10 bases left between them. The CDR3 spans 14 residues. Germline CDR1 and CDR2: KGHSH and LQKENI. CDR3 bases: TGTGCCAGCTCACCCGTAAACGGGAATCAGCCCCAGCATTTT. This gives the protein CASSPVNGNQPQHF.

The J gene is TRBJ1-2, the V gene TRBV2; perhaps TRBD1 as D (6 bases). Trimming took off 1 base at V and 0 bases at J, with 12 bases between the two ends. The CDR3 totals 16 residues. Germline V lookup: CDR1 SNHLY, CDR2 FYNNEI. In DNA, the CDR3 is TGTGCCAGCAGTGAAGGATGGACAGTAGCTAACTATGGCTACACCTTC. This codes for CASSEGWTVANYGYTF.

This chain links TRBV5-1 with TRBJ2-2; 7 bases fit TRBD1. V shed 5 bases and J 2 bases; nucleotides not matched to a gene: 9. This CDR3 spans 16 amino acids. Per germline, CDR1 SGHRS and CDR2 YFSETQ. The CDR3, as DNA: TGCGCCAGCAGACTATCCGGGACAGCTAACACCGGGGAGCTGTTTTTT. This codes for CASRLSGTANTGELFF.

This sequence joins TRBV27 and TRBJ1-2, with D possibly being TRBD1 (5 bases). The germline gives CDR1 MNHEY, CDR2 SMNVEV (reference sequence). The CDR3 is 14 residues long. The V end was cut by 2 bases, the J end by 4 bases, with 11 bases between. DNA for the CDR3: TGTGCCAGCAGTTTAACGCGACAGACCTATGGCTACACCTTC. Protein sequence: CASSLTRQTYGYTF.

The chain links TRBV9 to TRBJ2-1; the match to TRBD1 covers 7 bases. This CDR3 has 14 residues. Germline-derived CDR1 and CDR2 are SGDLS and YYNGEE. With V trimmed by 0 bases and J by 7 bases, 4 bases remained unmatched. Written as DNA, the CDR3 is TGTGCCAGCAGCGTAGCAGGGGGAGAAAATGAGCAGTTCTTC. Its translation: CASSVAGGENEQFF.

V gene TRBV9 combines with J gene TRBJ1-6; possible D gene TRBD1, 6 bases. The CDR3 sequence is 15 residues long. Germline V gene data show CDR1 as SGDLS and CDR2 as YYNGEE. The V gene lost 4 bases and the J gene lost 9 bases, with 17 bases spanning the gap. CDR3 DNA: TGTGCCAGCAGCCCGTTTGGGGGCGAAGGTTCACCCCTCCACTTT. It encodes CASSPFGGEGSPLHF.

The chain couples TRBV7-6 to TRBJ1-2, with TRBD1 identical over 8 bases. Germline V CDR1 and CDR2: SGHVS, FNYEAQ. The ends lost 4 bases at V and 5 bases at J; junction bases unmatched: 3. This CDR3 comprises 13 residues. CDR3 nucleotides: TGTGCCAGCAGCTCGGGACAGGATTATGGCTACACCTTC. Its translation: CASSSGQDYGYTF.

This chain connects TRBV15 to TRBJ1-1; D is ambiguous. V gave up 0 bases and J gave up 5 bases, with 13 bases separating them. The germline V gene encodes CDR1 LNHNV and CDR2 YYDKDF (reference sequence). This CDR3 comprises 15 residues. The CDR3 region has the DNA TGTGCCACCAGCAGAGATTCGAGAAGTCGGACTGAAGCTTTCTTT. Protein: CATSRDSRSRTEAFF.